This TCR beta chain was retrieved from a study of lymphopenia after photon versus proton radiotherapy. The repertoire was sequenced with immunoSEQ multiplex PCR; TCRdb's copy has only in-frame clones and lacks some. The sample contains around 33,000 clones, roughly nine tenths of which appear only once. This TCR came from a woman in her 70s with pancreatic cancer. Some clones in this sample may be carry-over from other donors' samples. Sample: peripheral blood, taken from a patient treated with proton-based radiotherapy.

The CDR3 DNA sequence: TGTGCCAGCAGCCAAGATTTCGGAGGCGCGGTCTATGGCTACACCTTC. Translated, it gives CASSQDFGGAVYGYTF. V gene TRBV4-2 combines with J gene TRBJ1-2; the D is unclear. V was trimmed by 0 bases and J by 4 bases, leaving 15 bases between them. CDR3 length: 16 amino acids. Germline values: CDR1 LGHNA, CDR2 YNFKEQ.